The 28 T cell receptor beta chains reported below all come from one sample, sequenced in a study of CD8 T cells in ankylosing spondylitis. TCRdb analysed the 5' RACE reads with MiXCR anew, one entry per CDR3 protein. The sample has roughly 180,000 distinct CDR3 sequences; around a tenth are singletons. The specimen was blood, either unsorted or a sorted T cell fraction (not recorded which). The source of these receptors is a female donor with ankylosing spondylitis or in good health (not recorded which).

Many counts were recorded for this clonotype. CDR3 DNA: TGTGCCAGCAGTTTAAGGGAAGGCAGGGGAGAGACCCAGTACTTC. Translating gives CASSLREGRGETQYF. The V call is TRBV28, the J call TRBJ2-5; possible D gene TRBD1, 6 bases. Trimming removed 2 bases at V and 4 bases at J, with 14 bases between. The CDR3 is 15 residues long. CDR1 and CDR2 from the germline V gene are MDHEN and SYDVKM.

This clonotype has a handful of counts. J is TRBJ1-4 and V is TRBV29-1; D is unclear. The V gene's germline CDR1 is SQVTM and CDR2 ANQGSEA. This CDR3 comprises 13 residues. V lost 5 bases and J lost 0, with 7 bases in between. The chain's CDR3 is CSVLSATNEKLFF. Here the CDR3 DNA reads TGCAGCGTTCTTAGTGCAACTAATGAAAAACTGTTTTTT.

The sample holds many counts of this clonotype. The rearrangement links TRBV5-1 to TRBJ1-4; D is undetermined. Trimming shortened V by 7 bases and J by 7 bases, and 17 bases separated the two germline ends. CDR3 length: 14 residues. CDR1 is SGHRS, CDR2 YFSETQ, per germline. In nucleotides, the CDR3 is TGCGCCAGCGGCACCCTTCCGGGCCCTGAAAAACTGTTTTTT. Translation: CASGTLPGPEKLFF.

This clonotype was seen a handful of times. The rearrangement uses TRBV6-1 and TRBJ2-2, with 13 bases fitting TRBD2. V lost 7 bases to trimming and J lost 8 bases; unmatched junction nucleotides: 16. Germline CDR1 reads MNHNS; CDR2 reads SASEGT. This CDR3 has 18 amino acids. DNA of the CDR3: TGTGCCAGCACCAGAACCCCACTAGCGGGAGGGAATAGGGGGGAGCTGTTTTTT. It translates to CASTRTPLAGGNRGELFF.

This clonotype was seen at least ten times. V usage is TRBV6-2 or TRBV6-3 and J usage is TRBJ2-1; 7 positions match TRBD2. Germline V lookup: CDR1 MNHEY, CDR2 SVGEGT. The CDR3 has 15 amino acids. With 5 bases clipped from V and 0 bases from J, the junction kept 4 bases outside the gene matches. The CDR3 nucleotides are TGTGCCAGCAGTACAAGCGGGACCTCCTACAATGAGCAGTTCTTC. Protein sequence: CASSTSGTSYNEQFF.

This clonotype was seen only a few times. For the CDR3, the DNA is TGCGCCAGCAGCCAAGATAGGCAGGCACCCAATGAGCAGTTCTTC. Amino acid sequence: CASSQDRQAPNEQFF. The V call is TRBV4-3, the J call TRBJ2-1; D not resolved. Germline V gives CDR1 LGHNA, CDR2 YSLEER. This CDR3 has 15 residues. Trimming took 0 bases from V and 6 from J, leaving 12 bases between them.

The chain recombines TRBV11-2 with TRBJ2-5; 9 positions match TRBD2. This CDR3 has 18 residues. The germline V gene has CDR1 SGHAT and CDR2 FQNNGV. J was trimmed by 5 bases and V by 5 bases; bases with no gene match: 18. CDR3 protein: CASSQSGGGIAGVETQYF. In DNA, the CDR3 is TGTGCCAGCAGCCAGTCGGGGGGTGGGATAGCGGGAGTCGAGACCCAGTACTTC.

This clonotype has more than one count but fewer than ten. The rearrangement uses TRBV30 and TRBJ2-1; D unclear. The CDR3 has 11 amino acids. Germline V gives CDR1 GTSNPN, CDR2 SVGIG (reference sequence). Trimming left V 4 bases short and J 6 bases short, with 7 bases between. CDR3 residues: CAWMPVNEQFF. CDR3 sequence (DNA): TGTGCCTGGATGCCAGTCAATGAGCAGTTCTTC.

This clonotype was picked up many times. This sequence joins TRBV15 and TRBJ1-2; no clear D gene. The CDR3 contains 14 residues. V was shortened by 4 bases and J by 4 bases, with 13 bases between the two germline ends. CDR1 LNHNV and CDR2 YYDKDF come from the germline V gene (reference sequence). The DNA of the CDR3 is TGTGCCACCAGCACGGGCGAAGGTAGCTATGGCTACACCTTC. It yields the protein CATSTGEGSYGYTF. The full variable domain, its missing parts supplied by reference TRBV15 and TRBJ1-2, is DAMVIQNPRYQVTQFGKPVTLSCSQTLNHNVMYWYQQKSSQAPKLLFHYYDKDFNNEADTPDNFQSRRPNTSFCFLDIRSPGLGDTAMYLCATSTGEGSYGYTFGSGTRLTVV.

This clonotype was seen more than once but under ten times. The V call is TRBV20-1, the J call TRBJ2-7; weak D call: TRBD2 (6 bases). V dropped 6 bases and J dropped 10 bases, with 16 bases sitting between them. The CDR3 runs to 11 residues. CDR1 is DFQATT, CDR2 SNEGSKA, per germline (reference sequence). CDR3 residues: CSAAGTLPQYF. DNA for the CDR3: TGCAGTGCCGCCGGGACTTTACCTCAGTACTTC.

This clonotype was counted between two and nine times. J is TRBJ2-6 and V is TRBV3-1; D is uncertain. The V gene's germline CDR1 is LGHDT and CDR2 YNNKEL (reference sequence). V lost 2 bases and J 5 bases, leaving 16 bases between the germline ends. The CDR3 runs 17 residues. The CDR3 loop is CASSQSLGISRANVLTF. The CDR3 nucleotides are TGTGCCAGCAGCCAATCCCTCGGCATCTCGAGGGCCAACGTCCTGACTTTC.

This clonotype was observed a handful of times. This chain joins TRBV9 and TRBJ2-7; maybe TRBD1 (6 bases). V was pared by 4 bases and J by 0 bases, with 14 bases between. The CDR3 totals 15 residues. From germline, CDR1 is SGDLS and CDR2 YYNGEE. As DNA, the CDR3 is TGTGCCAGCAGCCCAGATGACAGGCCCTCCTACGAGCAGTACTTC. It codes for CASSPDDRPSYEQYF.

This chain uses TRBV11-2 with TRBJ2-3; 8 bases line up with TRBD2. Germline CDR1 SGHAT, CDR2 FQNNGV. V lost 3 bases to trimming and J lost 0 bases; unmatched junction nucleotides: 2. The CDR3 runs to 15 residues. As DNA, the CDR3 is TGTGCCAGCAGCTTCGCTAGCGGGAGCACAGATACGCAGTATTTT. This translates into CASSFASGSTDTQYF.

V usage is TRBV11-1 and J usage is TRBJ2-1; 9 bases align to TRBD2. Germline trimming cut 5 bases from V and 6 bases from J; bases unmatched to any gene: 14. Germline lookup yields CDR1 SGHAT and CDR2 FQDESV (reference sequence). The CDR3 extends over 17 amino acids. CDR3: CASSLNPGTSSPNEQFF. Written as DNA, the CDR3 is TGTGCCAGCAGCCTAAACCCCGGGACTAGCTCCCCCAATGAGCAGTTCTTC.

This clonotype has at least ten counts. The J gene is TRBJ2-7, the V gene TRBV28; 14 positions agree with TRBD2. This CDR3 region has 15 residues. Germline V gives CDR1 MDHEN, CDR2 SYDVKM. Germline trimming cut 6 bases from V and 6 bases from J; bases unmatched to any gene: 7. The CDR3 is CASSTGTSGRGEQYF. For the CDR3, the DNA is TGTGCCAGCAGCACCGGGACTAGCGGGAGAGGCGAGCAGTACTTC.

In DNA, the CDR3 is TGTGCCAGCAGCTTGCCAGCGGGAGTCGGTACCGGGGAGCTGTTTTTT. Its translation is CASSLPAGVGTGELFF. The V gene is TRBV13, the J gene TRBJ2-2, with TRBD2 matching 8 bases. The CDR3 spans 16 residues. CDR1 is PRHDT, CDR2 FYEKMQ, per germline (reference sequence). Trimming removed 3 bases from V and 5 bases from J; junction bases left unmatched: 8.

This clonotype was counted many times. CDR3 sequence reads: CASSRTSGPTYEQYF. For the CDR3, the DNA is TGTGCCAGCAGTAGAACTAGCGGGCCAACCTACGAGCAGTACTTC. The rearrangement joins TRBV12-3 or TRBV12-4 to TRBJ2-7; the match to TRBD2 covers 9 bases. Germline trimming cut 5 bases from V and 2 bases from J; bases unmatched to any gene: 7. The CDR3 is 15 amino acids.

CDR3 bases: TGTGCCAGTGCTCATGGGGGGCCGGAGACCCAGTACTTC. This gives the protein CASAHGGPETQYF. The chain combines TRBV27 with TRBJ2-5; D may correspond to TRBD1 or TRBD2 (6 bases each). Germline assignment: CDR1 MNHEY and CDR2 SMNVEV (reference sequence). The CDR3 totals 13 residues. Trimming removed 9 bases at V and 5 bases at J, with 16 bases between.

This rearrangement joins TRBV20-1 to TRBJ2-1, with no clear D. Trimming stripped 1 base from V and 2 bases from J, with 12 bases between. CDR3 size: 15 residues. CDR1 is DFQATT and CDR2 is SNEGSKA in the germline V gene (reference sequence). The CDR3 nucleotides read TGCAGTGCTAGAGGCCGTATGGGCGCCTACAATGAGCAGTTCTTC. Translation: CSARGRMGAYNEQFF.

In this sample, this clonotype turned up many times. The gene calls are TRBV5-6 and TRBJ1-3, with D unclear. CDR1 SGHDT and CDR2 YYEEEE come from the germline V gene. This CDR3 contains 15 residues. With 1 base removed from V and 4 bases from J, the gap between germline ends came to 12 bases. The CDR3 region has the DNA TGTGCCAGCAGCTTGACATTAACACCCGGAAACACCATATATTTT. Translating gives CASSLTLTPGNTIYF.

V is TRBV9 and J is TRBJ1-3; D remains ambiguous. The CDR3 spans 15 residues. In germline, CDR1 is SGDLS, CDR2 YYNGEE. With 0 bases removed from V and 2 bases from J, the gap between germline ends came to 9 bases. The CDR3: CASSVGDTPGNTIYF. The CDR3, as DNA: TGTGCCAGCAGCGTAGGAGACACCCCTGGAAACACCATATATTTT.

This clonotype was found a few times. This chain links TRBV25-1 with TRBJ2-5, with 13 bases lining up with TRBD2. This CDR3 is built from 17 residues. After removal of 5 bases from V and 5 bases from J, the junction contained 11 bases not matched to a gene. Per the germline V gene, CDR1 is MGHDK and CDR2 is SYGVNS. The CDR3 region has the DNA TGTGCCAGCAGTACCCGTCCCACGACTAGCGGGAGGGAGACCCAGTACTTC. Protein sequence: CASSTRPTTSGRETQYF.

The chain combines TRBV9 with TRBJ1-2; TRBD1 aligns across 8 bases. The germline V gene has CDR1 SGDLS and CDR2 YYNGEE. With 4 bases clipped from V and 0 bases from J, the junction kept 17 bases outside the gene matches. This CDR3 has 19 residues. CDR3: CASSNLPGQEALANYGYTF. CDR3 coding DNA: TGTGCCAGCAGCAACCTACCGGGACAGGAGGCTCTAGCTAACTATGGCTACACCTTC.

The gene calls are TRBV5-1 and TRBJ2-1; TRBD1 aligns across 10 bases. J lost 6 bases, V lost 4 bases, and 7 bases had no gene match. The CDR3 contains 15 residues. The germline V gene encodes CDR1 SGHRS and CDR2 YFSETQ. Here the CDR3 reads CASSQGQGLGNEQFF. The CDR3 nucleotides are TGCGCCAGCAGCCAGGGACAGGGGTTGGGCAATGAGCAGTTCTTC.

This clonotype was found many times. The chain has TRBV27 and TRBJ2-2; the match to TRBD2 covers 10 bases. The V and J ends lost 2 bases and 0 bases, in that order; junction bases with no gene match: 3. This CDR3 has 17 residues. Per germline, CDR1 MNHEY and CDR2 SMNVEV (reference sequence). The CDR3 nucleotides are TGTGCCAGCAGTTTAGGAACTAGCGGGACGAACACCGGGGAGCTGTTTTTT. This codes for CASSLGTSGTNTGELFF.

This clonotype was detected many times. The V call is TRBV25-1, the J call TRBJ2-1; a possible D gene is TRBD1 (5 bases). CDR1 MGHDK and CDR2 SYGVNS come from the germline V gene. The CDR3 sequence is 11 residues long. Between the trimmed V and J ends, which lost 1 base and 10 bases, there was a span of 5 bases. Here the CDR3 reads CASSESGEQFF. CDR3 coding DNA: TGTGCCAGCAGTGAATCAGGGGAGCAGTTCTTC.

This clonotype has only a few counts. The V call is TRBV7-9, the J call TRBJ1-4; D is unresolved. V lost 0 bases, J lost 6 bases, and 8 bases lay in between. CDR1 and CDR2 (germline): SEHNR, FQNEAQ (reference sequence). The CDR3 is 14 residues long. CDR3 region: CASSLAGKDEKLFF. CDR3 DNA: TGTGCCAGCAGCTTAGCAGGGAAGGATGAAAAACTGTTTTTT.

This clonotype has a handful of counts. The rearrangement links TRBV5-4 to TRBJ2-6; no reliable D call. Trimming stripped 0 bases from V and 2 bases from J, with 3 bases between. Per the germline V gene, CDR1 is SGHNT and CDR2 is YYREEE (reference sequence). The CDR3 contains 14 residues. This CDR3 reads CASSLGTGANVLTF. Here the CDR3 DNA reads TGTGCCAGCAGCTTGGGTACTGGGGCCAACGTCCTGACTTTC.